This paragraph covers one T cell receptor beta chain sequence. Its antigen is not known. This entry is derived from a study of graft-versus-host responses after intestinal transplantation. The wider study: In this cohort, recipients had multivisceral, liver-intestinal, or isolated intestinal transplants.

The method was immunoSEQ multiplex PCR; TCRdb's version includes in-frame clones alone and lacks a portion of them. This table holds some 110,000 clones, 90% to 95% found once. Study conclusions and caveats: High graft-versus-host to host-versus-graft T cell clonal ratios marked allografts of patients with graft-donor macrochimerism. Researchers found peak circulating GvH clone levels linked to early post-transplant HvG declines. Recipient marrow contained GvH clones, some of which appeared first in ileum or blood.

This receptor was obtained from a human donor who was the organ donor for an intestinal transplant. This sample comprised unstimulated CD8+ T cells sorted from spleen or lymph node cells, obtained before transplant.

The CDR3 sequence: CASSLLAGEPYEQYF. CDR3 bases: TGTGCCAGCAGCTTACTAGCGGGAGAACCCTACGAGCAGTACTTC. The J gene is TRBJ2-7, the V gene TRBV12-1; the table names TRBD2, a call not compared with the DNA. TRBV12-1 is designated a pseudogene. There are 15 residues in the CDR3.